The clone carrying this TCR beta chain was observed a handful of times. The data derive from a study of early T cells in non-severe SARS-CoV-2 infection. TCRdb analysed the 5' RACE reads with MiXCR anew, one entry per CDR3 protein. The table lists roughly 61,000 distinct CDR3 sequences, over 7.5% of them singletons, with 8.6% in the top ten. The CDR3 runs to 12 residues. Germline loops: CDR1 SGHAT, CDR2 FQNNGV. V was shortened by 2 bases and J by 3 bases, with 5 bases between the two germline ends. The receptor was isolated from an adult who was a healthcare worker with PCR-confirmed SARS-CoV-2 infection or an uninfected control (not recorded which). The sequenced sample was whole blood. The rearrangement uses TRBV11-2 and TRBJ2-7, with D unresolved. The CDR3 protein is CASSLSFYEQYF. CDR3 coding DNA: TGTGCCAGCAGCTTAAGCTTCTACGAGCAGTACTTC.